This section outlines one T cell receptor beta chain sequence together with its context. Its antigen is not identified. These data belong to a study of cytomegalovirus exposure and HLA in healthy donors. Study-level results: Indistinguishable V segments, including TRBV6-2 and TRBV6-3, were excluded.

In the PCR, 60 Vbeta and 13 Jbeta primers were used. The data were produced by immunoSEQ multiplex PCR, yet TCRdb's version contains in-frame clones alone and is incomplete. Here the sample spans over 150,000 clones, just over 75% being singletons. This CDR3 has 16 residues. Germline lookup yields CDR1 MNHEY and CDR2 SMNVEV (reference sequence). Trimming cost V 1 base and J 5 bases, with 17 bases left between them. The chain recombines TRBV27 with TRBJ1-2; D may be TRBD1 (5 bases). Sequencing used PBMCs. The source of this sequence is a woman aged 60 to 75 in good health and CMV-seropositive. Here the CDR3 reads CASSLYPGELVYGYTF. CDR3 bases: TGTGCCAGCAGTTTATACCCGGGGGAACTCGTTTATGGCTACACCTTC.